Below are 21 T cell receptor beta chains sequenced from a single sample in a study of cytomegalovirus exposure and HLA in healthy donors. PCR employed 60 Vbeta and 13 Jbeta primers. Profiling relied on immunoSEQ multiplex PCR, and the TCRdb table lists in-frame clones only, not all of them. This sample has roughly 100,000 clones, with around 85% found just once. Source material: PBMCs. The receptors come from a man aged 60 to 75 in good health and CMV-seronegative.

This clone was seen only a few times. This chain connects TRBV2 to TRBJ2-7; possible D gene TRBD2, 5 bases. The CDR3 loop spans 14 amino acids. Germline CDR1 and CDR2: SNHLY and FYNNEI. Trimming removed 8 bases from V and 2 bases from J, with 16 bases in between. In DNA, the CDR3 is TGTGCCAGCGTCAAGCGAGAGGGAGCCTACGAGCAGTACTTC. Amino acid sequence: CASVKREGAYEQYF.

The rearrangement uses TRBV18 and TRBJ2-3, with TRBD1 matching 7 bases. Losses at the gene ends were 1 base for V and 0 bases for J; bases not matched to a gene: 16. Germline loops: CDR1 KGHSH, CDR2 LQKENI. This CDR3 contains 20 residues. As DNA, the CDR3 is TGTGCCAGCTCACCACAGGGGGCAGGGGACCTCATCCTAAGCACAGATACGCAGTATTTT. This gives the protein CASSPQGAGDLILSTDTQYF. The full variable domain, in which reference TRBV18 and TRBJ2-3 provide the parts outside the CDR3, is NAGVMQNPRHLVRRRGQEARLRCSPMKGHSHVYWYRQLPEEGLKFMVYLQKENIIDESGMPKERFSAEFPKEGPSILRIQQVVRGDSAAYFCASSPQGAGDLILSTDTQYFGPGTRLTVL.

This sequence joins TRBV6-5 and TRBJ1-2, with a weak D call TRBD1 (6 bases). The CDR3 spans 14 residues. The V gene's germline CDR1 is MNHEY and CDR2 SVGAGI. V lost 7 bases and J 4 bases, leaving 16 bases between the germline ends. The CDR3 bases are TGTGCCAGCACCACCCGAGACAGGTCCTATGGCTACACCTTC. It codes for CASTTRDRSYGYTF.

The CDR3 nucleotides read TGTGCCAGCTCAAGTACCTTTGGACAGAGTGAAGCTTTCTTT. Protein sequence: CASSSTFGQSEAFF. V gene TRBV18 combines with J gene TRBJ1-1, with D tentatively TRBD1 (6 bases). The germline V gene encodes CDR1 KGHSH and CDR2 LQKENI. This CDR3 is built from 14 residues. V was cut by 5 bases and J by 7 bases, with 17 bases left in between. Full variable domain (rest looked up from reference TRBV18 and TRBJ1-1): NAGVMQNPRHLVRRRGQEARLRCSPMKGHSHVYWYRQLPEEGLKFMVYLQKENIIDESGMPKERFSAEFPKEGPSILRIQQVVRGDSAAYFCASSSTFGQSEAFFGQGTRLTVV.

This sequence joins TRBV5-5 and TRBJ1-4; tentatively, D is TRBD1 (6 bases). The CDR3 totals 16 residues. Per the germline V gene, CDR1 is SGHKS and CDR2 is YYEKEE (reference sequence). The V and J ends lost 0 bases and 5 bases respectively, with 14 bases between them. The CDR3 bases are TGTGCCAGCAGCTTGGCAGGGGCCCTTTTCAATGAAAAACTGTTTTTT. Translation gives CASSLAGALFNEKLFF.

This clone was found once. The chain employs TRBV18 and TRBJ1-6; D possibly corresponds to TRBD1 (5 bases). Trimming pared 0 bases from V and 10 bases from J, leaving 10 bases between. Germline V lookup: CDR1 KGHSH, CDR2 LQKENI. The CDR3 has 14 residues. The CDR3 nucleotides are TGTGCCAGCTCACCACCCCCCAGGGAATCACCCCTCCACTTT. It specifies CASSPPPRESPLHF.

The table lists this clone with a count of one. The chain employs TRBV7-2 and TRBJ1-5; 9 bases are shared with TRBD1. The length of the CDR3 is 14 residues. The V gene's germline CDR1 is SGHTA and CDR2 FQGNSA. V dropped 5 bases and J dropped 7; count of bases not matched to a gene: 6. Here the CDR3 DNA reads TGTGCCAGCAGCGCTACAGGGGGCCGACAGCCCCAGCATTTT. It specifies CASSATGGRQPQHF.

V is TRBV7-2 and J is TRBJ2-7, with D unclear. CDR1 is SGHTA and CDR2 is FQGNSA in the germline V gene. The CDR3 runs 14 residues. The germline V and J ends were trimmed by 1 base and 3 bases, with 10 bases remaining between them. CDR3 DNA sequence: TGTGCCAGCAGCTTAGAACCAAGGAACTACGAGCAGTACGTC. It is translated as CASSLEPRNYEQYV.

This clone was seen a few times. V is TRBV4-3 and J is TRBJ1-2; D possibly corresponds to TRBD1 (6 bases). The CDR3 is 15 residues long. Germline assignment: CDR1 LGHNA and CDR2 YSLEER. Trimming left V 1 base short and J 3 bases short, with 12 bases between. CDR3 loop: CASSQVGGRDYGYTF. Here the CDR3 DNA reads TGCGCCAGCAGCCAAGTTGGGGGCAGAGACTATGGCTACACCTTC.

V usage is TRBV7-9 and J usage is TRBJ2-5; 7 nucleotides match TRBD1. The V and J ends lost 5 bases and 2 bases, in that order; junction bases with no gene match: 14. There are 17 residues in the CDR3. Germline CDR1 SEHNR, CDR2 FQNEAQ (reference sequence). The CDR3 DNA sequence: TGTGCCAGCAGCCCACCTAGAGGCCGACAGGGTCAAGAGACCCAGTACTTC. Protein product: CASSPPRGRQGQETQYF.

The chain employs TRBV27 and TRBJ1-4; TRBD1 matches 9 bases. The CDR3 length is 16 residues. CDR1 is MNHEY and CDR2 is SMNVEV in the germline V gene (reference sequence). J was trimmed by 7 bases and V by 0 bases; bases with no gene match: 6. The CDR3 here is CASSLSPGTGREKLFF. The CDR3 DNA is TGTGCCAGCAGTTTATCGCCCGGGACAGGGCGTGAAAAACTGTTTTTT.

The chain carries TRBV9 and TRBJ2-7; D is ambiguous. V was trimmed by 0 bases and J by 0 bases, leaving 13 bases between them. CDR1 SGDLS and CDR2 YYNGEE come from the germline V gene. This CDR3 comprises 16 residues. In DNA, the CDR3 is TGTGCCAGCAGCGTAGCTACTAATGGCAACTCCTACGAGCAGTACTTC. Its protein is CASSVATNGNSYEQYF.

The chain recombines TRBV2 with TRBJ2-7; TRBD1 matches at 8 bases. Germline V CDR1 and CDR2: SNHLY, FYNNEI. Losses at the gene ends were 9 bases for V and 4 bases for J; bases not matched to a gene: 11. The CDR3 runs 14 residues. The CDR3 coding sequence is TGTGCCAGTCGTGTCGGGACAGGTGGTTACGAGCAGTACTTC. This sequence encodes CASRVGTGGYEQYF.

This chain links TRBV7-2 with TRBJ1-1, with D tentatively TRBD1 (5 bases). The CDR3 extends over 13 amino acids. V lost 5 bases to trimming and J lost 4 bases, with 11 bases between them. Germline V gives CDR1 SGHTA, CDR2 FQGNSA. In DNA form, the CDR3 reads TGTGCCAGCAGCCCCGGAAGGGGCACTGAAGCTTTCTTT. Protein product: CASSPGRGTEAFF. Complete variable domain (other parts from reference TRBV7-2 and TRBJ1-1): GAGVSQSPSNKVTEKGKDVELRCDPISGHTALYWYRQSLGQGLEFLIYFQGNSAPDKSGLPSDRFSAERTGGSVSTLTIQRTQQEDSAVYLCASSPGRGTEAFFGQGTRLTVV.

The gene calls are TRBV7-2 and TRBJ2-3; TRBD1 might be the D (5 bases). The CDR3 has 16 residues. In germline, CDR1 is SGHTA, CDR2 FQGNSA. V was cut by 4 bases and J by 0 bases, with 14 bases left in between. The CDR3 reads CASSSGQGASTDTQYF. The CDR3, as DNA: TGTGCCAGCAGCTCCGGACAAGGAGCTAGCACAGATACGCAGTATTTT.

CDR3 sequence: CSVGALTEAFF. The CDR3 nucleotides read TGCAGCGTTGGGGCCCTCACTGAAGCTTTCTTT. This sequence joins TRBV29-1 and TRBJ1-1; D ambiguous. The germline CDR1 and CDR2 sequences are SQVTM and ANQGSEA. Trimming pared 4 bases from V and 4 bases from J, leaving 7 bases between. The CDR3 runs 11 residues.

The J gene is TRBJ1-2, the V gene TRBV6-6, with D possibly matching TRBD1 (6 bases). Trimming pared 4 bases from V and 3 bases from J, leaving 9 bases between. Germline V CDR1 and CDR2: MNHNY, SVGAGI (reference sequence). The CDR3 sequence is 13 residues long. CDR3 loop: CASSLEGDYGYTF. CDR3 DNA: TGTGCCAGCAGTTTAGAGGGGGACTATGGCTACACCTTC.

The gene calls are TRBV7-3 and TRBJ2-5; tentative D call: TRBD1 (5 bases). The germline V and J ends were trimmed by 1 base and 3 bases, with 9 bases remaining between them. The CDR3 length is 14 residues. Looked up from germline, CDR1 is SGHTA and CDR2 is FQGTGA. This chain's CDR3 is CASSLSNRKETQYF. The CDR3, as DNA: TGTGCCAGCAGCTTAAGTAACAGGAAAGAGACCCAGTACTTC. Drawing the rest from reference TRBV7-3 and TRBJ2-5, the complete variable domain is GAGVSQTPSNKVTEKGKYVELRCDPISGHTALYWYRQSLGQGPEFLIYFQGTGAADDSGLPNDRFFAVRPEGSVSTLKIQRTERGDSAVYLCASSLSNRKETQYFGPGTRLLVL.

The V and J genes are TRBV4-2 and TRBJ1-2; 8 bases fit TRBD1. Trimming cost V 1 base and J 3 bases; bases outside gene matches: 1. Germline CDR1 and CDR2: LGHNA and YNFKEQ. The CDR3 has 14 amino acids. The CDR3 nucleotides are TGTGCCAGCAGCCAAGCAGGGGGCGACTATGGCTACACCTTC. Its translation is CASSQAGGDYGYTF.

This clone was seen just once. The chain has TRBV6-5 and TRBJ1-5, with D unclear. Trimming left V 0 bases short and J 4 bases short, with 10 bases between. This CDR3 spans 15 amino acids. Germline V gene data show CDR1 as MNHEY and CDR2 as SVGAGI. The CDR3 nucleotides read TGTGCCAGCAGTTACTCCTCTCCCCCTAATCAGCCCCAGCATTTT. Translated: CASSYSSPPNQPQHF.

The chain carries TRBV5-1 and TRBJ2-5, with a possible D match to TRBD2 (6 bases). Trimming shortened V by 1 base and J by 5 bases, and 15 bases separated the two germline ends. This CDR3 comprises 15 residues. Germline CDR1 is SGHRS and CDR2 is YFSETQ. CDR3 residues: CASSLWRGRGETQYF. For the CDR3, the DNA is TGCGCCAGCAGCTTGTGGCGGGGACGCGGGGAGACCCAGTACTTC.